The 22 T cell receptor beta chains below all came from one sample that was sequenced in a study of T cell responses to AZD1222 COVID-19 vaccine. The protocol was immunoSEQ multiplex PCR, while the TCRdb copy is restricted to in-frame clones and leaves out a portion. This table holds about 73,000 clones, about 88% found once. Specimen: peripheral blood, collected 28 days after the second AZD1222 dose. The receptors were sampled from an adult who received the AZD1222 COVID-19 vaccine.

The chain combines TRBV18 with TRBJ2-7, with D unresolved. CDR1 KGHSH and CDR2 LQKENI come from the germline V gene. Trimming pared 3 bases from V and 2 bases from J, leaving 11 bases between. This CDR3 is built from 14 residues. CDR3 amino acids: CASSPSLGPYEQYV. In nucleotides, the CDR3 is TGTGCCAGCTCACCGTCACTTGGACCCTACGAGCAGTACGTC.

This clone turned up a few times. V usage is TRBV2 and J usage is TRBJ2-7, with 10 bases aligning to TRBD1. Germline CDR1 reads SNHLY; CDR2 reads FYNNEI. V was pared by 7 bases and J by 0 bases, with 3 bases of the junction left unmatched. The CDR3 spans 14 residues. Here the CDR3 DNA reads TGTGCCAGCACCTGGGACAGGGGCTCCTACGAGCAGTACTTC. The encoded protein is CASTWDRGSYEQYF. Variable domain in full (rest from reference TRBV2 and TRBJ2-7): EPEVTQTPSHQVTQMGQEVILRCVPISNHLYFYWYRQILGQKVEFLVSFYNNEISEKSEIFDDQFSVERPDGSNFTLKIRSTKLEDSAMYFCASTWDRGSYEQYFGPGTRLTVT.

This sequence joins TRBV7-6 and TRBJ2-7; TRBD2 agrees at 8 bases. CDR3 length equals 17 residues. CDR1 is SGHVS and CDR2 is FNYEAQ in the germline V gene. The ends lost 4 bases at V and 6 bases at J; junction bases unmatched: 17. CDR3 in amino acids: CASSSTALLAESSEQYF. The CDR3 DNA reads TGTGCCAGCAGCTCGACCGCCTTACTAGCGGAATCTAGCGAGCAGTACTTC.

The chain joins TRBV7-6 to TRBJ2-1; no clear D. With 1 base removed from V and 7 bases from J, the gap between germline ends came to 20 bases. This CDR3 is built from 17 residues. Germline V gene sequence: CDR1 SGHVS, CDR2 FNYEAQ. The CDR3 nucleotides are TGTGCCAGCAGCTTAGTCGCTGGGCTAGAGAGTGGGAATGAGCAGTTCTTC. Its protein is CASSLVAGLESGNEQFF.

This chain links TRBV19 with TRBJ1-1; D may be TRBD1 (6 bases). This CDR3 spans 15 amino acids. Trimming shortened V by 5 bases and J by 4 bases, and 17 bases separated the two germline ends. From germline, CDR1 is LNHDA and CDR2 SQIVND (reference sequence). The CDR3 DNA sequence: TGTGCCAGTAGTCCAAGGGGGGGGGCGGTCACTGAAGCTTTCTTT. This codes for CASSPRGGAVTEAFF.

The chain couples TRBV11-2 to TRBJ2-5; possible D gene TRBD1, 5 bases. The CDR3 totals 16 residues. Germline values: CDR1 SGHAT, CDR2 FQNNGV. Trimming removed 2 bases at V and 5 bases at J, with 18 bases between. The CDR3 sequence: CASSLRRNRPRETQYF. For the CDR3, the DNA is TGTGCCAGCAGCTTACGCCGCAACAGGCCCCGGGAGACCCAGTACTTC.

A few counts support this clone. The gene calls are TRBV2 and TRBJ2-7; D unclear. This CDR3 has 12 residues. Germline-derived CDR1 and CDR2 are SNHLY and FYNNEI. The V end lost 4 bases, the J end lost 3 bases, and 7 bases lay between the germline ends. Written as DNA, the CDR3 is TGTGCCAGCAGTGGCGATCGCTACGAGCAGTACGTC. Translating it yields CASSGDRYEQYV.

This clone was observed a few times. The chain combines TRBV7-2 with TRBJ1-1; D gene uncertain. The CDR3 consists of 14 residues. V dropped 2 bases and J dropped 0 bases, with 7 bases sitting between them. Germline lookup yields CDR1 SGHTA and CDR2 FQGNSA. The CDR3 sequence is CASSLSWMNTEAFF. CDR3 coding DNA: TGTGCCAGCAGCTTATCATGGATGAACACTGAAGCTTTCTTT.

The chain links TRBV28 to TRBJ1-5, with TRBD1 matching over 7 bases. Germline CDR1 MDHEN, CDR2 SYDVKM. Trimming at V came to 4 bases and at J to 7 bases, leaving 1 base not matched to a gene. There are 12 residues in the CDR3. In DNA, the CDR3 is TGTGCCAGCAGTTCAGGGGGACAGCCCCAGCATTTT. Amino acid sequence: CASSSGGQPQHF.

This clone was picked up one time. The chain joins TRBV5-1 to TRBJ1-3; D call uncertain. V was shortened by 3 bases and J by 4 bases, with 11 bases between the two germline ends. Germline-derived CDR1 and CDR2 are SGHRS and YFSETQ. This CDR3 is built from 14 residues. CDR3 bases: TGCGCCAGCAGCTCGGGAGCGGGGGGAAACACCATATATTTT. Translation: CASSSGAGGNTIYF.

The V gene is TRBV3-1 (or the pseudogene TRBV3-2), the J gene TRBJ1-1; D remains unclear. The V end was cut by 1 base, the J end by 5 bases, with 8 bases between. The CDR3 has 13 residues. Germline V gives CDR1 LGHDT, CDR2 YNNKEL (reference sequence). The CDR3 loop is CASSQALGTEAFF. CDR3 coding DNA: TGTGCCAGCAGCCAAGCTCTGGGGACTGAAGCTTTCTTT.

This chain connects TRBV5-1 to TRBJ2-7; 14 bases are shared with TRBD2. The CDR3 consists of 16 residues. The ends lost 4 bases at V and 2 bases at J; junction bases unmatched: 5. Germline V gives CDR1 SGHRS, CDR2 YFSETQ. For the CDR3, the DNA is TGCGCCAGCAGCAAGGGACTAGCGGGGGTCGCCTACGAGCAGTACTTC. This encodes CASSKGLAGVAYEQYF.

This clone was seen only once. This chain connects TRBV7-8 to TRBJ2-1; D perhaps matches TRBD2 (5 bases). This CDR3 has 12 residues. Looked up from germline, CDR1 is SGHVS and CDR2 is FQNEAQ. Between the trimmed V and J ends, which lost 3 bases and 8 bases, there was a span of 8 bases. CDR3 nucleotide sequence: TGTGCCAGCAGCTTGGTGGGAGATGAGCAGTTCTTC. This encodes CASSLVGDEQFF.

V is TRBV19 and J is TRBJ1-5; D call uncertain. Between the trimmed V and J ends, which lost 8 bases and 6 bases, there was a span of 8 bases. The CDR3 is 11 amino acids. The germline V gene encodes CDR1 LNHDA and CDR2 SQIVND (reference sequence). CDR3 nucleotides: TGTGCCAGTGGCGGGGTTCAGCCCCAGCATTTT. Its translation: CASGGVQPQHF.

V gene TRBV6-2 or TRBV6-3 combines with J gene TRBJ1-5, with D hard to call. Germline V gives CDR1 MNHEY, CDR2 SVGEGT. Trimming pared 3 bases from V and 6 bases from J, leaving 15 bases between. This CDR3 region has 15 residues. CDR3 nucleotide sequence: TGTGCCAGCAGTTATTGGGGTTCGGGAGCTCAGCCCCAGCATTTT. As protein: CASSYWGSGAQPQHF.

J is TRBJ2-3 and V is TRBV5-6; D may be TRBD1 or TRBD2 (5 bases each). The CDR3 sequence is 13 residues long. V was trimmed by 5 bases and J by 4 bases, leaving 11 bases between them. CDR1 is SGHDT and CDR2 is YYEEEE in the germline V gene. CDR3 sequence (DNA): TGTGCCAGCAGGCTTGGGGGTTCAGATACGCAGTATTTT. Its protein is CASRLGGSDTQYF.

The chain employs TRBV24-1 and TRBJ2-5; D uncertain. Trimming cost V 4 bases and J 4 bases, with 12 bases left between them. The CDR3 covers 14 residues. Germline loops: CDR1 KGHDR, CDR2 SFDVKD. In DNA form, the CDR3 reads TGTGCCACCAGTGAATCTATCGGAAGAGAGACCCAGTACTTC. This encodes CATSESIGRETQYF.

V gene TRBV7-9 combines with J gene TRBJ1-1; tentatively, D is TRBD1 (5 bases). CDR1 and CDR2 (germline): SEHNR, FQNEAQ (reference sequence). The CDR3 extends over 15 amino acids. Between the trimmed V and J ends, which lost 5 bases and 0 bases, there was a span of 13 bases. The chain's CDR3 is CASSLGGVMNTEAFF. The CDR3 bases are TGTGCCAGCAGCCTGGGAGGGGTCATGAACACTGAAGCTTTCTTT.

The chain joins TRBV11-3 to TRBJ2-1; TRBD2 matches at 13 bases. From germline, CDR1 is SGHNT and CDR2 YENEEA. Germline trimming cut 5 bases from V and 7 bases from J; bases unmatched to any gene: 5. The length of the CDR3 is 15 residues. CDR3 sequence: CASSPGLAGRNEQFF. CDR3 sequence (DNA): TGTGCCAGCAGCCCGGGACTAGCGGGACGAAATGAGCAGTTCTTC.

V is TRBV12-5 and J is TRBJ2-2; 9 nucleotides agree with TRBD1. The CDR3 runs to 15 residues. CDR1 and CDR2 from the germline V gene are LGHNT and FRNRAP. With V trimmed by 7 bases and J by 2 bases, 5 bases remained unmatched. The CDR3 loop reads CASAAGQGNTGELFF. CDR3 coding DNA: TGTGCTAGTGCTGCGGGACAGGGCAACACCGGGGAGCTGTTTTTT.

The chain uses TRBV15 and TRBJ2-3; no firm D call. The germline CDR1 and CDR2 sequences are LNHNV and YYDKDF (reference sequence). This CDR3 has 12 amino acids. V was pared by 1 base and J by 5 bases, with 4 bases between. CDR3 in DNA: TGTGCCACCAGCAGAGCACAAGATACGCAGTATTTT. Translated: CATSRAQDTQYF.

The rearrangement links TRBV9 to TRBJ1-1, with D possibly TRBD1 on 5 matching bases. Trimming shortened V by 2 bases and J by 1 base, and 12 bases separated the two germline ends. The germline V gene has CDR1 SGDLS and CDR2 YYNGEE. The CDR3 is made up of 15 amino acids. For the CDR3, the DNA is TGTGCCAGCAGCGTGTCAGGGACTTGGAACACTGAAGCTTTCTTT. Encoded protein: CASSVSGTWNTEAFF.